This T cell receptor beta chain was profiled in a study of spatial heterogeneity in lung cancer (dated by TCRdb to about 2019). With respect to the entire study: More beta-chain than alpha-chain transcripts were consistently detected, likely reflecting higher beta-chain transcript abundance. In the raw uncorrected reads, each unique combination of TCR and UMI appeared on average more than ten times. In non-small cell lung cancer, the study made a quantitative comparison of TCR alpha and beta repertoires among multiple tumor regions, matched nontumor lung and blood. Nonsynonymous mutation counts, determined by whole-exome sequencing of tumor tissue, were related to features of the TCR repertoire. Both alpha and beta chains were TCR-sequenced in approximately 220 tumor regions, 64 matched nontumor lung samples and around 54 PBMC samples obtained at surgery.

Results the study describes overall, beyond this receptor: Ubiquitous expanded tumor TCRs were found in blood more often at tumor resection than at routine follow-up. Confirming at a functional level the hypothesis that regional TCRs recognize regional mutations was considered to require additional single-cell paired TCR alpha and beta sequencing.

This clonotype was recorded many times. Its antigen is still unknown. There are no base qualities to consult, and no much larger clone falls within one base. The CDR3, from cysteine to phenylalanine, totals 15 residues. CDR3 DNA only is kept here, 45 bases in frame from base 1. For this chain, trimming is 4 bases at the V end and 3 bases at the J end, and the number of junction bases without a gene match is 6. From a lookup of the germline V gene, CDR1 and CDR2 are SNHLY and FYNNEI. The time point label corresponds to: sample taken at primary tumor resection. Whole RNA extracted from tumor and nontumor lung tissue, or from cryopreserved PBMC samples, was used for TCR sequencing without cell sorting. Donors were some 70 patients with early-stage, untreated non-small cell lung cancer from the lung TRACERx cohort. Only patients with enough RNA available from two or more tumor regions were chosen for TCR sequencing.

Receptor amplification or capture employed 5' RACE. The sample was run on a NextSeq 500. To allow correction of PCR and sequencing errors, the TCR library protocol tagged every TCR cDNA molecule with a unique molecular identifier. Turning to the authors' computational methods: TCR identification, UMI-based error correction and CDR3 extraction were all carried out with Decombinator tools. TCRs above a frequency of 2 per 1,000, corresponding to the top 1% of the tumor frequency distribution, were defined as expanded. Each repertoire was subsampled 100 times to 5,000 TCRs, after which Renyi diversity was computed with the R vegan package. CDR3 similarity networks were constructed using string-kernel similarity of amino acid triplets, with links drawn between CDR3s whose pairwise similarity was above 0.82. TCRdb trimmed public reads at Q25 via fastp, called clones via MiXCR and kept in-frame beta chains. Rows are unified per CDR3 protein, each entry keeping the most common DNA and genes. TCRdb's processing, not the authors' own work, is the source of the V and J calls. Counted in this sample were 39,000 or so distinct CDR3 sequences; 6.5% to 9.5% of them appeared once. The ten largest clones take up approximately 30% of the sample.

The sequence came from a male donor with early-stage non-small cell lung cancer. Here the chain combines TRBV2 and TRBJ1-5; 7 bases in the middle match TRBD1. Here the sequenced sample was PBMCs, taken at surgery. CDR3 loop: CASSVAGTVNQPQHF. At the DNA level, the sequence is TGTGCCAGCAGTGTAGCCGGGACAGTCAATCAGCCCCAGCATTTT.